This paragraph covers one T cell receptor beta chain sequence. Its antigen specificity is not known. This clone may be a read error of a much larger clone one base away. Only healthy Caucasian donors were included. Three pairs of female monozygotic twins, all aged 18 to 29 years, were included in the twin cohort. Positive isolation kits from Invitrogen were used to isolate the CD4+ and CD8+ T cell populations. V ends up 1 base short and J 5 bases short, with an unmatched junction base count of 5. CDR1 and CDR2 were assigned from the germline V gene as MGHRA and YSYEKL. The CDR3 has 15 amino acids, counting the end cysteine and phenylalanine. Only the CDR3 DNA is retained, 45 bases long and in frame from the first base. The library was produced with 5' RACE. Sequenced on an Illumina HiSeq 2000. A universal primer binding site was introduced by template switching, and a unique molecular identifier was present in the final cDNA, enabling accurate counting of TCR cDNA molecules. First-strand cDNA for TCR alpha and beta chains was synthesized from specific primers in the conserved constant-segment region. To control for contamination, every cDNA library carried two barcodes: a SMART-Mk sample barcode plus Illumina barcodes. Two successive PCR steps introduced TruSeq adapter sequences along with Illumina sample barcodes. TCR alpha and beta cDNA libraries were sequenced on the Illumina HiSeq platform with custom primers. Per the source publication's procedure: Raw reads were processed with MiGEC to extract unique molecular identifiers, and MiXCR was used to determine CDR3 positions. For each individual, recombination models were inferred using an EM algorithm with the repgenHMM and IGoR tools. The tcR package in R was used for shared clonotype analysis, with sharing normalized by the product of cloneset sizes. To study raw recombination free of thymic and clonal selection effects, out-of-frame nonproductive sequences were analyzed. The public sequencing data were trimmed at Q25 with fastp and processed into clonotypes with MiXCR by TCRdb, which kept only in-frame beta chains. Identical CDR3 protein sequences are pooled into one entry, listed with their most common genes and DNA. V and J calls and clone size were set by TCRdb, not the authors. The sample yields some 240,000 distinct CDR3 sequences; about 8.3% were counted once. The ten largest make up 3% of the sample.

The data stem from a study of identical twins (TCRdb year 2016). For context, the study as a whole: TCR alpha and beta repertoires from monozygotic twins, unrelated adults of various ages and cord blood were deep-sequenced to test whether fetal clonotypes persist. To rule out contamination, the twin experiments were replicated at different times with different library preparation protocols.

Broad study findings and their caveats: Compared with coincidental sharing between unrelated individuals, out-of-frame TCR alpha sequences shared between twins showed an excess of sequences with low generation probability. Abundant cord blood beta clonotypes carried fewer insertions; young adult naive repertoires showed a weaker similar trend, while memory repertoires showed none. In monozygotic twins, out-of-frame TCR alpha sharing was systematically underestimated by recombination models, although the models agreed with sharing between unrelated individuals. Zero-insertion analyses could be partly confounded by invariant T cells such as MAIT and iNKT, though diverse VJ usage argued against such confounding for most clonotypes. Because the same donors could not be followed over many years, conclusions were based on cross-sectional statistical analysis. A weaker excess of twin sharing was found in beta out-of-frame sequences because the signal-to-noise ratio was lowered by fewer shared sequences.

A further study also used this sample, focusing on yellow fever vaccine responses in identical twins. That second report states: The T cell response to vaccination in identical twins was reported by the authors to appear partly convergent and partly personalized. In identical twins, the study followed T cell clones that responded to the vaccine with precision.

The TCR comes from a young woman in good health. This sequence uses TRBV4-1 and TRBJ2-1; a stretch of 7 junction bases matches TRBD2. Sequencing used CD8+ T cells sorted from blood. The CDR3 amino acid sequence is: CASSQGWEGHNEQFF. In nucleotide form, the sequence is TGCGCCAGCAGCCAAGGGTGGGAGGGACACAATGAGCAGTTCTTC.